This TCR beta chain stems from a study of T cells in Graves' hyperthyroidism and ophthalmopathy. The CDR3 regions of TCR beta were amplified from RNA transcripts. HTBI primers were used for first-round RT-PCR of the TCR CDR3. TCRdb redid the calling of the multiplex PCR reads with MiXCR, one entry per CDR3 protein. The table lists fewer than 650,000 distinct CDR3 sequences, approximately 15% of them singletons. Patients were excluded because of uncontrolled infection, other autoimmune disease, pregnancy or lactation. The CDR3 is 15 residues long. Deletions cut 9 bases from V and 1 base from J, with 18 bases between. The germline CDR1 and CDR2 sequences are MNHNS and SASEGT.

Source material: blood. The rearrangement uses TRBV6-1 and TRBJ1-1; tentative D call: TRBD1 (6 bases). This sequence was found in a woman between 40 and 50 years old with Graves' ophthalmopathy. The CDR3 DNA reads as TGTGCCAGTGTAAGGCCGGGACACAAGAACACTGAAGCTTTCTTT. Its protein product is CASVRPGHKNTEAFF.